Shown below are 22 T cell receptor beta chains from a single sample sequenced in a study of T-cell memory formation after mild COVID-19. One entry per CDR3 protein, called by TCRdb with MiXCR from the 5' RACE reads. Among 250,000 to 350,000 distinct CDR3 sequences, 15% to 20% were seen once, and the ten largest hold 22%. Specimen: PBMCs or a T cell subset sorted from them (not recorded which). These receptors originate from a man younger than 35 who had mild COVID-19 (a few samples of this study predate the infection). Cell type and time point are not known.

A few counts support this clonotype. The chain links TRBV7-9 to TRBJ1-1, with 11 bases fitting TRBD1. From germline, CDR1 is SEHNR and CDR2 FQNEAQ (reference sequence). J gave up 6 bases and V 8 bases, and 11 bases lay outside the gene matches. CDR3 size: 15 residues. The CDR3 spells CASALGQGAFAEAFF. The CDR3 DNA reads TGTGCCAGCGCGCTCGGACAGGGGGCTTTTGCTGAAGCTTTCTTT.

This clonotype has only a few counts. V and J are TRBV4-2 and TRBJ2-3; D remains unclear. In germline, CDR1 is LGHNA, CDR2 YNFKEQ. The V end was cut by 4 bases, the J end by 4 bases, with 18 bases between. The CDR3 covers 16 residues. CDR3 nucleotide sequence: TGTGCCAGCAGCCCCCGCGGATCCCTGGGTGCAGATACGCAGTATTTT. It is translated as CASSPRGSLGADTQYF.

J is TRBJ2-5 and V is TRBV12-3 or TRBV12-4; 11 nucleotides align to TRBD2. With V trimmed by 5 bases and J by 2 bases, 7 bases remained unmatched. The CDR3 is made up of 16 amino acids. The CDR3: CASSASSGGLQETQYF. The CDR3 bases are TGTGCCAGCAGTGCCTCTAGCGGGGGGTTACAAGAGACCCAGTACTTC.

V and J are TRBV14 and TRBJ2-3; D may be TRBD2 (6 bases). Germline V lookup: CDR1 SGHDN, CDR2 FVKESK. The CDR3 is 15 amino acids. Trimming stripped 1 base from V and 3 bases from J, with 11 bases between. CDR3 nucleotides: TGTGCCAGCAGCCAAGTTCGCGGGGTGACAGATACGCAGTATTTT. Protein sequence: CASSQVRGVTDTQYF.

The rearrangement joins TRBV7-9 to TRBJ1-5; 8 bases line up with TRBD1. V shed 5 bases and J 6 bases; nucleotides not matched to a gene: 9. This CDR3 spans 15 amino acids. From germline, CDR1 is SEHNR and CDR2 FQNEAQ (reference sequence). CDR3 DNA sequence: TGTGCCAGCAGCCCTGACAGGGGCGGAGGTCAGCCCCAGCATTTT. This sequence encodes CASSPDRGGGQPQHF. Together with reference TRBV7-9 and TRBJ1-5, the CDR3 gives the full variable domain: DTGVSQNPRHKITKRGQNVTFRCDPISEHNRLYWYRQTLGQGPEFLTYFQNEAQLEKSRLLSDRFSAERPKGSFSTLEIQRTEQGDSAMYLCASSPDRGGGQPQHFGDGTRLSIL.

The chain combines TRBV7-2 with TRBJ1-3, with TRBD1 matching 9 bases. With V trimmed by 2 bases and J by 0 bases, 8 bases remained unmatched. Germline V lookup: CDR1 SGHTA, CDR2 FQGNSA. CDR3 length: 18 residues. CDR3 DNA: TGTGCCAGCAGCTTACCGGGACAGGGCGTTAGCTCTGGAAACACCATATATTTT. Its protein is CASSLPGQGVSSGNTIYF.

The V gene is TRBV12-3 or TRBV12-4, the J gene TRBJ2-5; tentatively, D is TRBD1 or TRBD2 (5 bases each). With 6 bases removed from V and 1 base from J, the gap between germline ends came to 12 bases. The CDR3 spans 14 residues. The CDR3 DNA reads TGTGCCAGCAGGCCGGGACGGCCCCAAGAGACCCAGTACTTC. Translation gives CASRPGRPQETQYF.

This clonotype has just a few counts. The genes are TRBV7-9 and TRBJ1-2; D is undetermined. The CDR3 totals 11 residues. V lost 3 bases and J lost 8, with 7 bases in between. CDR1 and CDR2 from the germline V gene are SEHNR and FQNEAQ (reference sequence). CDR3 coding DNA: TGTGCCAGCAGCTTTACGGGGGGCTACACCTTC. It specifies CASSFTGGYTF.

This clonotype occurred a few times. The chain combines TRBV7-3 with TRBJ2-3; 8 nucleotides match TRBD2. The V gene's germline CDR1 is SGHTA and CDR2 FQGTGA. J gave up 4 bases and V 5 bases, and 5 bases lay outside the gene matches. CDR3 length: 14 residues. The DNA of the CDR3 is TGTGCCAGCAGCCCGGTCGGGGGGGCAGATACGCAGTATTTT. The encoded protein is CASSPVGGADTQYF.

V gene TRBV13 combines with J gene TRBJ2-3; D tentatively reads TRBD1 or TRBD2 (6 bases each). From germline, CDR1 is PRHDT and CDR2 FYEKMQ (reference sequence). The CDR3 sequence is 14 residues long. The germline V and J ends were trimmed by 5 bases and 5 bases, with 14 bases remaining between them. The CDR3 coding sequence is TGTGCCAGCAGCCTGCGAGGGGGAGGAGATACGCAGTATTTT. Translating gives CASSLRGGGDTQYF.

This clonotype has more than one count but fewer than ten. The CDR3 reads CASSGVVWTDTQYF. Written as DNA, the CDR3 is TGTGCCAGTTCAGGGGTTGTATGGACAGATACGCAGTATTTT. The chain carries TRBV19 and TRBJ2-3, with a possible D match to TRBD1 (6 bases). The V and J ends lost 8 bases and 3 bases respectively, with 15 bases between them. Germline V gives CDR1 LNHDA, CDR2 SQIVND (reference sequence). CDR3 length equals 14 residues.

V gene TRBV21-1 combines with J gene TRBJ1-3. TRBV21-1 is deemed a pseudogene. The CDR3 spans 17 residues. CDR3 sequence (DNA): TGTGCCATCAGCAAAAACCACGGGACGGCCTCTGGAAACACCATATATTTT. Residues: CAISKNHGTASGNTIYF.

CDR3 in DNA: TGCGCCAGCAGCTTGGAAGGGCTAGCGGGGGTGGGTGATGAGCAGTTCTTC. Translation gives CASSLEGLAGVGDEQFF. V and J are TRBV5-1 and TRBJ2-1; 10 nucleotides line up with TRBD2. Germline CDR1 reads SGHRS; CDR2 reads YFSETQ. Germline trimming cut 0 bases from V and 8 bases from J; bases unmatched to any gene: 11. CDR3 length: 17 amino acids. Looking up the rest from reference TRBV5-1 and TRBJ2-1 gives the full variable domain: KAGVTQTPRYLIKTRGQQVTLSCSPISGHRSVSWYQQTPGQGLQFLFEYFSETQRNKGNFPGRFSGRQFSNSRSEMNVSTLELGDSALYLCASSLEGLAGVGDEQFFGPGTRLTVL.

This clonotype was picked up a small number of times. The chain joins TRBV2 to TRBJ2-5; maybe TRBD2 (6 bases). The CDR3 length is 15 residues. V gave up 4 bases and J gave up 2 bases, with 14 bases separating them. Germline values: CDR1 SNHLY, CDR2 FYNNEI. CDR3 bases: TGTGCCAGCAGTGGGGGGGTAAACCTACAAGAGACCCAGTACTTC. It codes for CASSGGVNLQETQYF.

The V gene is TRBV7-9, the J gene TRBJ2-7; D not certain. Deletions cut 1 base from V and 0 bases from J, with 7 bases between. Germline CDR1 is SEHNR and CDR2 is FQNEAQ (reference sequence). The CDR3 covers 14 residues. This CDR3 is CASSLGIDSYEQYF. DNA of the CDR3: TGTGCCAGCAGCTTAGGCATAGACTCCTACGAGCAGTACTTC.

This clonotype was detected ten times or more. The genes are TRBV4-1 and TRBJ2-1; D unclear. The V end was cut by 1 base, the J end by 6 bases, with 4 bases between. The CDR3 is made up of 12 amino acids. Germline values: CDR1 MGHRA, CDR2 YSYEKL. The CDR3 DNA sequence: TGCGCCAGCAGCCAAGTAGCCAATGAGCAGTTCTTC. The encoded protein is CASSQVANEQFF.

This clonotype was seen ten or more times. The V and J genes are TRBV18 and TRBJ2-1; 9 bases match TRBD2. V trimming: 6 bases; J trimming: 2 bases; junction bases outside the gene matches: 5. The CDR3 extends over 15 amino acids. Per germline, CDR1 KGHSH and CDR2 LQKENI. The CDR3 loop reads CASSAAGGPYNEQFF. As DNA, the CDR3 is TGTGCCAGCTCCGCTGCGGGGGGGCCCTACAATGAGCAGTTCTTC.

This clonotype turned up a few times. The rearrangement uses TRBV12-3 or TRBV12-4 and TRBJ1-4; TRBD1 aligns across 7 bases. There are 18 residues in the CDR3. With V trimmed by 5 bases and J by 0 bases, 12 bases remained unmatched. The CDR3: CASSPGATGLATNEKLFF. The CDR3 coding sequence is TGTGCCAGCAGTCCGGGGGCGACAGGGCTCGCAACTAATGAAAAACTGTTTTTT.

The gene calls are TRBV6-5 and TRBJ1-2; D is uncertain. V was trimmed by 4 bases and J by 4 bases, leaving 22 bases between them. Per germline, CDR1 MNHEY and CDR2 SVGAGI. This CDR3 spans 17 amino acids. DNA for the CDR3: TGTGCCAGCAGTTTCACCCTCCCCCGGCAGCAGCTCTATGGCTACACCTTC. The encoded protein is CASSFTLPRQQLYGYTF.

The chain employs TRBV9 and TRBJ2-7; D may be TRBD1 (5 bases). Germline CDR1 is SGDLS and CDR2 is YYNGEE. Trimming removed 0 bases from V and 3 bases from J, with 19 bases in between. This CDR3 is 17 amino acids long. The CDR3 region is CASSVGPSAGSSYEQYF. The CDR3 DNA follows: TGTGCCAGCAGCGTAGGTCCATCGGCAGGGTCAAGCTACGAGCAGTACTTC. The full variable domain, in which reference TRBV9 and TRBJ2-7 provide the parts outside the CDR3, is DSGVTQTPKHLITATGQRVTLRCSPRSGDLSVYWYQQSLDQGLQFLIQYYNGEERAKGNILERFSAQQFPDLHSELNLSSLELGDSALYFCASSVGPSAGSSYEQYFGPGTRLTVT.

The chain combines TRBV6-2 or TRBV6-3 with TRBJ2-6, with D unresolved. The V gene lost 2 bases and the J gene lost 0 bases, with 11 bases spanning the gap. CDR3 size: 17 residues. Germline V gene sequence: CDR1 MNHEY, CDR2 SVGEGT. This chain's CDR3 is CASSYRAVNSGANVLTF. CDR3 DNA sequence: TGTGCCAGCAGTTACCGGGCCGTAAACTCTGGGGCCAACGTCCTGACTTTC.

This clonotype was seen a few times. V usage is TRBV4-2 and J usage is TRBJ2-3; TRBD2 might be the D (6 bases). Trimming took off 0 bases at V and 1 base at J, with 8 bases between the two ends. The CDR3 has 15 residues. CDR1 is LGHNA and CDR2 is YNFKEQ in the germline V gene. CDR3 protein: CASSQDTGGTDTQYF. DNA of the CDR3: TGTGCCAGCAGCCAAGATACGGGGGGCACAGATACGCAGTATTTT.